The rows below give T cell receptor beta chains drawn from one sample of a study of T cell responses to AZD1222 COVID-19 vaccine. Generated by immunoSEQ multiplex PCR, the TCRdb table keeps only in-frame clones and is missing some. The sample consists of about 220,000 clones, approximately 94% of them appearing once. Material: peripheral blood, obtained on day 0 of MenACWY control vaccination. The receptors derive from an adult in good health. Both conserved end residues are part of each CDR3. Fields, in order: J gene, clone size, V gene, D gene, CDR3 protein, CDR3 DNA. The D gene is left open where the match is weak. Clone size is not always given. Where it is, it says once, few, many or a class for expanded clones.

>TRBJ2-3|NA|TRBV3-1/TRBV3-2|TRBD2
CASSPGLAGLTDTQYF
TGTGCCAGCAGCCCCGGACTAGCGGGGCTGACAGATACGCAGTATTTT
>TRBJ1-2|NA|TRBV12-3/TRBV12-4|TRBD1
CASSPDRGYGYTF
TGTGCCAGCAGTCCTGACAGGGGGTACGGCTACACCTTC
>TRBJ2-5|NA|TRBV5-1|NA
CASSLDRVETQYF
TGCGCCAGCAGCTTGGACAGGGTGGAGACCCAGTACTTC
>TRBJ2-5|NA|TRBV27|TRBD1
CASSALGQRYKETQYF
TGTGCCAGCAGTGCCTTGGGACAGAGATACAAAGAGACCCAGTACTTC
>TRBJ1-5|NA|TRBV6-5|NA
CASSWDSNQPQHF
TGTGCCAGCAGTTGGGACAGCAATCAGCCCCAGCATTTT
>TRBJ1-5|NA|TRBV15|NA
CATSRDIGSNQPQHF
TGTGCCACCAGCAGAGATATAGGTAGCAATCAGCCCCAGCATTTT
>TRBJ2-7|NA|TRBV5-4|NA
CASSLSIGGTYEQYF
TGTGCCAGCAGCTTAAGTATCGGCGGGACCTACGAGCAGTACTTC
>TRBJ1-3|NA|TRBV7-9|TRBD1
CASRTGAGNTIYF
TGTGCCAGCAGGACAGGGGCTGGAAACACCATATATTTT
>TRBJ1-1|NA|TRBV7-2|NA
CASSQTSGGGNTEAFF
TGTGCCAGCAGCCAAACGAGCGGAGGGGGGAACACTGAAGCTTTCTTT
>TRBJ1-2|NA|TRBV7-9|NA
CASSLDRTGYTF
TGTGCCAGCAGCTTAGACAGGACTGGCTACACCTTC
>TRBJ1-2|NA|TRBV11-2|TRBD1
CASSRQGSYGYTF
TGTGCCAGCAGCCGACAGGGTAGCTATGGCTACACCTTC
>TRBJ1-2|few|TRBV4-1|NA
CASSQDLGRPGDYGYTF
TGCGCCAGCAGCCAAGATCTTGGGCGACCCGGAGACTATGGCTACACCTTC
>TRBJ2-7|NA|TRBV19|NA
CASREQGYEQYF
TGTGCCAGTAGGGAACAAGGATACGAGCAGTACTTC
>TRBJ1-1|NA|TRBV6-5|TRBD1
CASRPGGLNTEAFF
TGTGCCAGCAGACCAGGGGGCTTGAACACTGAAGCTTTCTTT
>TRBJ1-1|NA|TRBV4-2|NA
CASSSRGYLSTEAFF
TGTGCCAGCAGCAGCCGGGGGTATCTGAGCACTGAAGCTTTCTTT
>TRBJ2-1|NA|TRBV28|NA
CASSSGTPSYNEQFF
TGTGCCAGCAGTTCCGGGACTCCCTCCTACAATGAGCAGTTCTTC
>TRBJ2-7|NA|TRBV2|TRBD1
CASHGTRGTSYEQYF
TGTGCCAGCCACGGTACCAGGGGGACCTCCTACGAGCAGTACTTC
>TRBJ1-2|NA|TRBV12-5|TRBD1
CASGSGTGGGYTF
TGTGCTAGTGGTTCCGGGACAGGGGGCGGCTACACCTTC
>TRBJ1-4|once|TRBV5-1|TRBD1
CASSSTGGNNEKLFF
TGCGCCAGCAGCTCGACAGGGGGAAATAATGAAAAACTGTTTTTT
>TRBJ1-2|NA|TRBV19|TRBD1
CASSTTGTYGYTF
TGTGCCAGTAGTACGACAGGGACCTATGGCTACACCTTC
>TRBJ1-1|NA|TRBV6-2/TRBV6-3|NA
CASSYRPPVSTEAFF
TGTGCCAGCAGTTACAGACCCCCCGTATCCACTGAAGCTTTCTTT
>TRBJ2-5|NA|TRBV9|NA
CASSSGPQETQYF
TGTGCCAGCAGCTCAGGTCCCCAAGAGACCCAGTACTTC
>TRBJ1-4|NA|TRBV5-1|TRBD1
CASREGQLNEKLFF
TGCGCCAGCAGAGAGGGACAGCTTAATGAAAAACTGTTTTTT
>TRBJ1-6|once|TRBV2|TRBD1
CASGGQGGRSPLHF
TGTGCCAGCGGGGGGCAGGGGGGAAGGTCACCCCTCCACTTT
>TRBJ2-7|NA|TRBV7-8|NA
CASSPTYEQYF
TGTGCCAGCAGCCCAACCTACGAGCAGTACTTC
>TRBJ1-6|NA|TRBV20-1|TRBD1
CSASSAPTGSNSPLHF
TGCAGTGCTAGTTCCGCCCCGACAGGGTCAAATTCACCCCTCCACTTT
>TRBJ2-2|NA|TRBV9|NA
CASSVGRVPNTGELFF
TGTGCCAGCAGCGTAGGAAGGGTACCGAACACCGGGGAGCTGTTTTTT
>TRBJ1-4|few|TRBV6-4|NA
CADGRGWGEKLFF
TGTGCCGACGGTAGGGGCTGGGGTGAAAAACTGTTTTTT
>TRBJ1-5|NA|TRBV19|NA
CASHRSKQVNQPQHF
TGTGCCAGCCACCGCTCCAAACAGGTAAATCAGCCCCAGCATTTT
>TRBJ1-5|NA|TRBV28|NA
CASRLGGNQPQHF
TGTGCCAGCAGGCTTGGGGGCAATCAGCCCCAGCATTTT
>TRBJ1-1|NA|TRBV27|NA
CASRQRNTEAFF
TGTGCCAGCAGGCAGAGGAACACTGAAGCTTTCTTT
>TRBJ1-1|NA|TRBV19|NA
CASSIAQATEAFF
TGTGCCAGTAGTATAGCCCAGGCCACTGAAGCTTTCTTT
>TRBJ2-1|NA|TRBV3-1/TRBV3-2|NA
CASSQDLWNEQFF
TGTGCCAGCAGCCAAGATCTTTGGAATGAGCAGTTCTTC
>TRBJ2-2|NA|TRBV30|NA
CAQDSNTGELFF
TGTGCCCAGGACAGTAACACCGGGGAGCTGTTTTTT
>TRBJ1-1|NA|TRBV25-1|TRBD1
CASSDPGGVRTEAFF
TGTGCCAGCAGTGACCCAGGGGGGGTAAGGACTGAAGCTTTCTTT
>TRBJ1-5|NA|TRBV19|NA
CASSIPRTGNNQPQHF
TGTGCCAGTAGTATCCCTAGGACGGGGAACAATCAGCCCCAGCATTTT
>TRBJ1-2|NA|TRBV12-3/TRBV12-4|NA
CATGDGNYGYTF
TGTGCCACCGGGGACGGCAACTATGGCTACACCTTC
>TRBJ1-2|NA|TRBV7-2|NA
CASSPSGLLNYGYTF
TGTGCCAGCAGCCCCTCGGGACTGCTTAACTATGGCTACACCTTC
>TRBJ2-3|NA|TRBV12-3/TRBV12-4|NA
CASKVPGTDTQYF
TGTGCCAGCAAGGTCCCGGGCACGGATACGCAGTATTTT
>TRBJ1-5|NA|TRBV6-5|NA
CASRPRRYNQPQHF
TGTGCCAGCAGACCTAGACGGTACAATCAGCCCCAGCATTTT
>TRBJ2-7|NA|TRBV5-8|NA
CASTSRWRAYEQYF
TGTGCCAGCACCTCCCGTTGGCGGGCCTACGAGCAGTACTTC
>TRBJ2-5|NA|TRBV9|NA
CASSAIQGVETQYF
TGTGCCAGCAGCGCGATTCAGGGAGTCGAGACCCAGTACTTC
>TRBJ2-7|NA|TRBV6-5|TRBD1
CASSSGTDSYEQYF
TGTGCCAGCAGTTCCGGGACAGACTCCTACGAGCAGTACTTC
>TRBJ2-3|few|TRBV9|NA
CASSDRGLDTQYF
TGTGCCAGCAGCGACCGAGGGTTAGATACGCAGTATTTT
>TRBJ1-6|NA|TRBV28|TRBD1
CASRSPTGPESPLHF
TGTGCCAGCAGATCCCCGACAGGGCCGGAGTCACCCCTCCACTTT
>TRBJ1-5|NA|TRBV18|TRBD1
CASSPDRGQPQHF
TGTGCCAGCTCACCCGACAGGGGACAGCCCCAGCATTTT
>TRBJ1-4|NA|TRBV20-1|TRBD1
CSASSRQGDEKLFF
TGCAGTGCTAGTAGTCGGCAGGGGGATGAAAAACTGTTTTTT
>TRBJ1-2|NA|TRBV6-2/TRBV6-3|NA
CASSNRALQLGYTF
TGTGCCAGCAGTAATCGGGCCCTCCAGTTGGGCTACACCTTC
>TRBJ2-7|NA|TRBV7-3|NA
CASRPEREQYF
TGTGCCTCGAGACCCGAGCGGGAGCAGTACTTC
>TRBJ1-2|NA|TRBV19|NA
CASRSGIYGYTF
TGTGCCAGTAGGTCGGGGATCTATGGCTACACCTTC
>TRBJ2-7|few|TRBV5-5|TRBD1
CASSLAGTGAYEQYF
TGTGCCAGCAGCTTGGCGGGGACAGGGGCCTACGAGCAGTACTTC
>TRBJ2-3|NA|TRBV7-2|NA
CASSSEAYSTDTQYF
TGTGCCAGCAGTTCCGAGGCCTATTCCACAGATACGCAGTATTTT
>TRBJ2-7|NA|TRBV28|NA
CASGRGSLAYEQYF
TGTGCCAGTGGACGGGGAAGTCTTGCCTACGAGCAGTACTTC
>TRBJ1-4|NA|TRBV20-1|NA
CSGLGVRKLFF
TGCAGTGGGTTGGGGGTGAGGAAACTGTTTTTT
>TRBJ2-2|NA|TRBV5-6|TRBD2
CASGLAGGLTGELFF
TGTGCCAGCGGTCTAGCGGGGGGTCTCACCGGGGAGCTGTTTTTT
>TRBJ2-7|NA|TRBV3-1/TRBV3-2|NA
CASSHRTGYEQYF
TGTGCCAGCAGCCACCGGACGGGCTACGAGCAGTACTTC
>TRBJ1-2|NA|TRBV3-1/TRBV3-2|NA
CASSQEGRATGGYTF
TGTGCCAGCAGCCAAGAAGGGCGGGCCACGGGAGGCTACACCTTC
>TRBJ2-7|NA|TRBV7-2|NA
CASSLGAGYEQYF
TGTGCCAGCAGCTTAGGTGCAGGCTACGAGCAGTACTTC
>TRBJ1-1|NA|TRBV3-1/TRBV3-2|TRBD1
CASSRPGTEPNTEAFF
TGTGCCAGCAGCCGTCCCGGGACAGAACCGAACACTGAAGCTTTCTTT